The 13 T cell receptor beta chains below come from one sample, sequenced in a study of cytomegalovirus exposure and HLA in healthy donors. The PCR used 60 Vbeta and 13 Jbeta primers. Method: immunoSEQ multiplex PCR; TCRdb's copy keeps in-frame clones and lacks some. The sample lists 65,000 to 85,000 clones, more than 80% occurring once. The sequenced material came from PBMCs. All receptors come from a woman between 25 and 40 years old in good health and CMV-seronegative.

This clone showed up just a few times. The V and J genes are TRBV5-1 and TRBJ2-3; TRBD2 agrees at 8 bases. Germline assignment: CDR1 SGHRS and CDR2 YFSETQ. V gave up 4 bases and J gave up 3 bases; unmatched junction bases: 10. This CDR3 comprises 16 residues. The CDR3 nucleotides are TGCGCCAGCAGCCGGGTGGCGGGAGGCGCAACAGATACGCAGTATTTT. The encoded protein is CASSRVAGGATDTQYF.

The rearrangement uses TRBV27 and TRBJ1-1; TRBD1 aligns across 7 bases. The CDR3 extends over 16 amino acids. The V segment lost 0 bases and the J segment 0 bases; nucleotides outside the gene matches: 4. Germline CDR1 reads MNHEY; CDR2 reads SMNVEV (reference sequence). CDR3 sequence (DNA): TGTGCCAGCAGTTTATCGACAGGGCTCTTGAACACTGAAGCTTTCTTT. Its protein product is CASSLSTGLLNTEAFF.

The chain carries TRBV18 and TRBJ1-1, with D perhaps matching TRBD1 (5 bases). The germline gives CDR1 KGHSH, CDR2 LQKENI. V was clipped by 0 bases and J by 4 bases, with 9 bases between them. CDR3 length: 14 amino acids. CDR3 sequence: CASSPPGASTEAFF. CDR3 sequence (DNA): TGTGCCAGCTCACCACCAGGGGCGAGCACTGAAGCTTTCTTT.

This chain links TRBV5-1 with TRBJ2-7, with 10 bases that match TRBD2. This CDR3 spans 15 amino acids. CDR1 SGHRS and CDR2 YFSETQ come from the germline V gene. Trimming at V came to 1 base and at J to 1 base, leaving 2 bases not matched to a gene. The DNA of the CDR3 is TGCGCCAGCAGCTTGAGGACTAGCGGATCCTACGAGCAGTACTTC. As protein: CASSLRTSGSYEQYF.

The genes are TRBV6-1 and TRBJ2-5; D is ambiguous. Germline V gene sequence: CDR1 MNHNS, CDR2 SASEGT. With 7 bases removed from V and 3 bases from J, the gap between germline ends came to 9 bases. The CDR3 extends over 12 amino acids. DNA for the CDR3: TGTGCCAGCACGATAGGAGAAGAGACCCAGTACTTC. It translates to CASTIGEETQYF.

The gene calls are TRBV7-9 and TRBJ2-5; 9 nucleotides align to TRBD2. Per the germline V gene, CDR1 is SEHNR and CDR2 is FQNEAQ (reference sequence). Trimming at V came to 4 bases and at J to 2 bases, leaving 11 bases not matched to a gene. The CDR3 covers 17 residues. DNA for the CDR3: TGTGCCAGCAGCTACGGCGTAGCGGGAGATTTTCAAGAGACCCAGTACTTC. Protein product: CASSYGVAGDFQETQYF.

The chain carries TRBV19 and TRBJ2-7; 7 bases fit TRBD1. J lost 3 bases, V lost 4 bases, and 6 bases had no gene match. CDR1 is LNHDA and CDR2 is SQIVND in the germline V gene (reference sequence). This CDR3 has 14 amino acids. CDR3 sequence (DNA): TGTGCCAGTAGTACGGGACAGTTAGTCTACGAGCAGTACTTC. Its translation is CASSTGQLVYEQYF.

The chain employs TRBV29-1 and TRBJ2-3, with 10 bases that match TRBD2. This CDR3 is 18 amino acids long. From germline, CDR1 is SQVTM and CDR2 ANQGSEA. Trimming removed 6 bases from V and 0 bases from J; junction bases left unmatched: 15. As DNA, the CDR3 is TGCAGCGTAGAACTAGCGGGATACCCCTTGACTAGCACAGATACGCAGTATTTT. Protein product: CSVELAGYPLTSTDTQYF.

The V and J genes are TRBV5-8 and TRBJ2-1, with TRBD2 matching 10 bases. Germline assignment: CDR1 SGHTS and CDR2 YDEGEE. This CDR3 spans 15 amino acids. V trimming: 4 bases; J trimming: 2 bases; junction bases outside the gene matches: 3. Here the CDR3 reads CASSPGTSAYNEQFF. CDR3 nucleotides: TGTGCCAGCAGCCCCGGGACTAGCGCCTACAATGAGCAGTTCTTC.

The chain couples TRBV5-1 to TRBJ2-7, with TRBD1 identical over 9 bases. The CDR3 loop spans 16 amino acids. Per germline, CDR1 SGHRS and CDR2 YFSETQ. J gave up 1 base and V 7 bases, and 12 bases lay outside the gene matches. CDR3 coding DNA: TGCGCCAGCCGCGAAACAGGGGGCGTATCGTCCTACGAGCAGTACTTC. It yields the protein CASRETGGVSSYEQYF.

The genes are TRBV7-2 and TRBJ1-5; maybe TRBD1 (6 bases). The CDR3 has 14 amino acids. Germline V gene data show CDR1 as SGHTA and CDR2 as FQGNSA. Trimming removed 5 bases from V and 1 base from J, with 9 bases in between. CDR3 protein: CASSAGASNQPQHF. Written as DNA, the CDR3 is TGTGCCAGCAGCGCAGGGGCCAGCAATCAGCCCCAGCATTTT.

The chain has TRBV5-1 and TRBJ2-1, with 7 positions matching TRBD2. V lost 0 bases and J lost 4; bases outside the gene matches: 4. CDR1 and CDR2 (germline): SGHRS, YFSETQ. The CDR3 loop spans 15 amino acids. The CDR3 sequence: CASSLDPSGYNEQFF. DNA for the CDR3: TGCGCCAGCAGCTTGGACCCTAGCGGTTACAATGAGCAGTTCTTC.

This sequence joins TRBV23-1 and TRBJ2-1, with 7 bases aligning to TRBD1. TRBV23-1 is marked as an open reading frame, function uncertain. The CDR3 is 16 residues long. V lost 4 bases, J lost 2 bases, and 8 bases stayed unmatched. The CDR3 protein is CASSLGAGGTYNEQFF. CDR3 DNA: TGCGCCAGCAGTCTTGGGGCAGGGGGAACCTACAATGAGCAGTTCTTC.